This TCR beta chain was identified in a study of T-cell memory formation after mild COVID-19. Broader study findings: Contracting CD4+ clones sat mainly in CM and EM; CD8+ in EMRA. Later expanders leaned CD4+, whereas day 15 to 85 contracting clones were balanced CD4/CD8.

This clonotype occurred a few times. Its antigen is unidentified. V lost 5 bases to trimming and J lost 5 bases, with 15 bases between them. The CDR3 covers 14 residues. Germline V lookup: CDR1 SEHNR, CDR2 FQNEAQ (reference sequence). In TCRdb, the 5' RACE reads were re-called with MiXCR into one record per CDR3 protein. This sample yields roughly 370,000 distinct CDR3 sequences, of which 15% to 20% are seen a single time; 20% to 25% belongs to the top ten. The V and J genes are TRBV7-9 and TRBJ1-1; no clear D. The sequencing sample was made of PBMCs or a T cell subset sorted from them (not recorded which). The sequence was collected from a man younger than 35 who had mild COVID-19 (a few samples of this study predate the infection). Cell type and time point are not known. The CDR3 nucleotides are TGTGCCAGCAGCCCCGGTGGAGGGCGAACTGAAGCTTTCTTT. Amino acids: CASSPGGGRTEAFF.